One sample yielded the 23 T cell receptor beta chains listed below, sequenced in a study of patients and donors after allogeneic stem cell transplantation (dated by TCRdb to between 2020 and 2021). The library was prepared using RT-PCR. Sequencing relied on a NextSeq 550. The public reads were reprocessed in TCRdb via fastp at Q25 and MiXCR, keeping in-frame beta chains. CDR3 protein sequences are deduplicated, and each keeps its most common genes and DNA. In this sample the table shows roughly 230,000 distinct CDR3 sequences, roughly 13% of which occur a single time. Around a tenth of the sample lies in the top ten. The sample comprised blood, either unsorted or a sorted T cell fraction (not recorded which). The origin of the receptors is a human donor who was either an allogeneic HSCT recipient or a stem cell or donor lymphocyte infusion donor (not recorded which). It is not recorded whose cells these are; they may come from a transplant donor.

V is TRBV4-1 and J is TRBJ1-1; 11 bases match TRBD1. CDR1 is MGHRA and CDR2 is YSYEKL in the germline V gene. The J segment lost 5 bases and the V segment lost 4 bases, leaving 9 bases of the junction unmatched. The CDR3 length is 16 residues. In DNA, the CDR3 is TGCGCCAGCAGCCCCGGGACAGGGGGATCAAGGACTGAAGCTTTCTTT. The encoded protein is CASSPGTGGSRTEAFF.

The rearrangement uses TRBV5-1 and TRBJ2-5, with D perhaps matching TRBD1 (6 bases). This CDR3 spans 18 amino acids. CDR1 is SGHRS and CDR2 is YFSETQ in the germline V gene. V was shortened by 0 bases and J by 5 bases, with 23 bases between the two germline ends. CDR3 sequence (DNA): TGCGCCAGCAGCTTGGACTCGGGCAGGGGCCGAGTCGGGGAGACCCAGTACTTC. Its protein product is CASSLDSGRGRVGETQYF.

This clonotype was detected a few times. This chain connects TRBV5-1 to TRBJ2-2; the D gene is possibly TRBD2 (6 bases). This CDR3 region has 16 residues. Germline CDR1 SGHRS, CDR2 YFSETQ. V was cut by 4 bases and J by 8 bases, with 21 bases left in between. CDR3 in amino acids: CASSPGPGSLIGELFF. The CDR3, as DNA: TGCGCCAGCAGCCCCGGCCCCGGGAGCTTAATTGGGGAGCTGTTTTTT.

The chain has TRBV20-1 and TRBJ2-1; D call uncertain. The length of the CDR3 is 16 residues. CDR1 is DFQATT and CDR2 is SNEGSKA in the germline V gene (reference sequence). Trimming pared 0 bases from V and 6 bases from J, leaving 18 bases between. Here the CDR3 reads CSARDRKVSSGNEQFF. The CDR3 DNA reads TGCAGTGCTAGAGATCGTAAAGTATCGTCGGGCAATGAGCAGTTCTTC.

The chain carries TRBV19 and TRBJ2-2; D call uncertain. The CDR3 loop spans 14 amino acids. CDR1 and CDR2 from the germline V gene are LNHDA and SQIVND (reference sequence). Trimming took 9 bases from V and 0 from J, leaving 11 bases between them. In nucleotides, the CDR3 is TGTGCCAGCCGTGTGACCGCGAACACCGGGGAGCTGTTTTTT. This gives the protein CASRVTANTGELFF.

The chain employs TRBV5-5 and TRBJ1-1; no clear D. CDR1 and CDR2 (germline): SGHKS, YYEKEE (reference sequence). V was trimmed by 1 base and J by 2 bases, leaving 6 bases between them. This CDR3 is built from 13 residues. The CDR3, as DNA: TGTGCCAGCAGCTTGTTGGCTAACACTGAAGCTTTCTTT. The encoded protein is CASSLLANTEAFF.

Notes on this clonotype: The junction and the germline gene differ at one end; a read error may be behind it. V gene TRBV2 combines with J gene TRBJ2-2; weak D call: TRBD2 (6 bases). CDR1 and CDR2 (germline): SNHLY, FYNNEI. This CDR3 spans 14 amino acids. The CDR3 loop is CASTPRGLGGELCF. The CDR3, as DNA: TGTGCCAGCACCCCTAGAGGTTTAGGCGGGGAGCTGTGTTTT.

This clonotype was counted at least ten times. The J gene is TRBJ1-6, the V gene TRBV12-3 or TRBV12-4; perhaps TRBD1 as D (5 bases). The length of the CDR3 is 14 residues. Trimming removed 3 bases at V and 8 bases at J, with 11 bases between. CDR3 sequence (DNA): TGTGCCAGCAGTTTGGCAGGGACCTATTCACCCCTCCACTTT. Translation gives CASSLAGTYSPLHF.

The sample holds many counts of this clonotype. The rearrangement links TRBV7-2 to TRBJ2-5, with D perhaps TRBD1 (6 bases). Germline CDR1 SGHTA, CDR2 FQGNSA. The V end was cut by 1 base, the J end by 4 bases, with 16 bases between. The CDR3 runs 16 residues. As DNA, the CDR3 is TGTGCCAGCAGCTTAGATGGTTCAGGGGTATTAGAGACCCAGTACTTC. Encoded protein: CASSLDGSGVLETQYF.

The rearrangement links TRBV7-2 to TRBJ1-6, with TRBD1 as a possible D gene (5 bases). The CDR3 consists of 15 residues. Germline CDR1 is SGHTA and CDR2 is FQGNSA. Trimming left V 1 base short and J 9 bases short, with 13 bases between. The CDR3 nucleotides read TGTGCCAGCAGCTTAGTCGGGGGTGTGAGTTCACCCCTCCACTTT. Translated, it gives CASSLVGGVSSPLHF.

This clonotype has a handful of counts. This chain joins TRBV6-1 and TRBJ1-2, with TRBD1 identical over 7 bases. The CDR3 is 15 amino acids. Germline V gene lookup returns CDR1 MNHNS and CDR2 SASEGT. Unmatched junction bases numbered 9, after V lost 4 bases and J lost 4 bases. The CDR3 region has the DNA TGTGCCAGCAGTGCCCCTGACAGGGTAGTCTATGGCTACACCTTC. It is translated as CASSAPDRVVYGYTF.

This clonotype was observed many times. The chain has TRBV11-2 and TRBJ2-4, with 8 bases that match TRBD1. CDR1 and CDR2 (germline): SGHAT, FQNNGV. The V segment lost 4 bases and the J segment 5 bases; nucleotides outside the gene matches: 13. The CDR3 totals 17 residues. The chain's CDR3 is CASSWPGGQAFQNIQYF. DNA of the CDR3: TGTGCCAGCAGCTGGCCCGGGGGACAGGCCTTCCAAAACATTCAGTACTTC.

This clonotype came up many times. The chain links TRBV5-1 to TRBJ2-2; tentatively, D is TRBD1 or TRBD2 (5 bases each). From germline, CDR1 is SGHRS and CDR2 YFSETQ. Trimming took off 4 bases at V and 2 bases at J, with 18 bases between the two ends. The CDR3 loop spans 17 amino acids. CDR3 loop: CASSPHGRGPNTGELFF. The CDR3 DNA sequence: TGCGCCAGCAGCCCCCACGGCCGGGGCCCCAACACCGGGGAGCTGTTTTTT.

There are many counts of this clonotype. The chain carries TRBV19 and TRBJ1-6; the D is unclear. This CDR3 has 14 residues. Trimming shortened V by 3 bases and J by 10 bases, and 13 bases separated the two germline ends. The germline CDR1 and CDR2 sequences are LNHDA and SQIVND (reference sequence). The CDR3 coding sequence is TGTGCCAGTAGTATCAGCCGGGAGGGCTCACCCCTCCACTTT. Its translation is CASSISREGSPLHF.

The chain recombines TRBV12-3 or TRBV12-4 with TRBJ2-5; 9 positions agree with TRBD1. Unmatched junction bases numbered 6, after V lost 2 bases and J lost 5 bases. The CDR3 spans 15 residues. The CDR3 spells CASSLRDRALETQYF. As DNA, the CDR3 is TGTGCCAGCAGTTTAAGGGACAGGGCTTTGGAGACCCAGTACTTC.

In its sample, this clonotype was seen many times. This rearrangement joins TRBV30 to TRBJ1-1; D not certain. The ends were cut back, 0 bases at V and 1 base at J, with 9 bases in the middle. This CDR3 contains 14 residues. CDR1 is GTSNPN, CDR2 SVGIG, per germline (reference sequence). The CDR3 DNA reads TGTGCCTGGAGTGTTCCAGCGGGGAACACTGAAGCTTTCTTT. Its protein product is CAWSVPAGNTEAFF.

This clonotype has only a few counts. The CDR3 region is CASGQVGETQYF. In DNA form, the CDR3 reads TGTGCCAGCGGACAGGTTGGAGAGACCCAGTACTTC. V usage is TRBV2 and J usage is TRBJ2-5; 7 bases are a match to TRBD1. The CDR3 covers 12 residues. Germline V gives CDR1 SNHLY, CDR2 FYNNEI. V shed 8 bases, J shed 4 bases, and the junction held 4 bases outside the gene matches.

The chain carries TRBV2 and TRBJ2-7; D gene uncertain. Looked up from germline, CDR1 is SNHLY and CDR2 is FYNNEI. The CDR3 loop spans 13 amino acids. The ends were cut back, 6 bases at V and 3 bases at J, with 12 bases in the middle. The DNA of the CDR3 is TGTGCCAGCAGAACGGACGGAAGCTACGAGCAGTACTTC. Its protein is CASRTDGSYEQYF.

This clonotype was observed a handful of times. The chain is built from TRBV5-5 and TRBJ1-5, with unresolved D. CDR1 is SGHKS, CDR2 YYEKEE, per germline (reference sequence). This CDR3 is built from 16 residues. Trimming removed 0 bases at V and 2 bases at J, with 12 bases between. This chain's CDR3 is CASSLGGFFRNQPQHF. DNA for the CDR3: TGTGCCAGCAGCTTGGGAGGGTTCTTTCGCAATCAGCCCCAGCATTTT.

This clonotype was seen at least ten times. The V and J genes are TRBV12-3 or TRBV12-4 and TRBJ1-1; weak D call: TRBD1 (5 bases). The CDR3 loop spans 19 amino acids. V was trimmed by 0 bases and J by 1 base, leaving 21 bases between them. CDR3 DNA: TGTGCCAGCAGTTTAGCAACCGCGGGACCCGGGTGGACGAACACTGAAGCTTTCTTT. Translating gives CASSLATAGPGWTNTEAFF.

This clonotype was detected ten times or more. This rearrangement joins TRBV6-2 or TRBV6-3 to TRBJ2-3; 8 bases match TRBD2. This CDR3 has 14 amino acids. The germline V gene encodes CDR1 MNHEY and CDR2 SVGEGT. V trimming: 9 bases; J trimming: 1 base; junction bases outside the gene matches: 6. CDR3: CASRTSRGTDTQYF. In DNA form, the CDR3 reads TGTGCCAGTAGGACTAGCCGGGGCACAGATACGCAGTATTTT.

This clonotype was found a few times. The DNA of the CDR3 is TGTGCCAGCTCACCACAGGGGACGCACACCATATATTTT. Its translation is CASSPQGTHTIYF. The chain carries TRBV18 and TRBJ1-3; weak D call: TRBD1 (5 bases). Germline CDR1 is KGHSH and CDR2 is LQKENI. The CDR3 sequence is 13 residues long. The V end lost 1 base, the J end lost 8 bases, and 9 bases lay between the germline ends.

This clonotype was recorded at least ten times. The V gene is TRBV5-1, the J gene TRBJ1-6, with TRBD1 matching 11 bases. Germline V lookup: CDR1 SGHRS, CDR2 YFSETQ. V lost 4 bases to trimming and J lost 7 bases; unmatched junction nucleotides: 4. CDR3 size: 15 residues. The CDR3: CASSPGTGGNSPLHF. Written as DNA, the CDR3 is TGCGCCAGCAGCCCAGGGACAGGGGGAAATTCACCCCTCCACTTT. The full variable domain, completed using reference TRBV5-1 and TRBJ1-6, is KAGVTQTPRYLIKTRGQQVTLSCSPISGHRSVSWYQQTPGQGLQFLFEYFSETQRNKGNFPGRFSGRQFSNSRSEMNVSTLELGDSALYLCASSPGTGGNSPLHFGNGTRLTVT.